This passage covers 25 T cell receptor beta chains from one sample sequenced in a study of T cell responses to AZD1222 COVID-19 vaccine. The method was immunoSEQ multiplex PCR; TCRdb's version includes in-frame clones alone and lacks a portion of them. Of 150,000 to 200,000 clones in the sample, about 91% are singletons; the top ten hold more than 1%. Sequences were derived from peripheral blood, sampled 28 days after the second AZD1222 dose. The receptors were sampled from an adult who received the AZD1222 COVID-19 vaccine.

J is TRBJ1-2 and V is TRBV5-4; 11 nucleotides match TRBD1. V lost 0 bases to trimming and J lost 4 bases; unmatched junction nucleotides: 5. Germline V gene data show CDR1 as SGHNT and CDR2 as YYREEE (reference sequence). This CDR3 spans 16 amino acids. As DNA, the CDR3 is TGTGCCAGCAGCTTGGAAGGGACAGGGGGACGCTATGGCTACACCTTC. Its translation is CASSLEGTGGRYGYTF.

The chain uses TRBV4-1 and TRBJ1-1, with 7 bases lining up with TRBD1. J lost 7 bases, V lost 4 bases, and 18 bases had no gene match. Germline CDR1 MGHRA, CDR2 YSYEKL. The CDR3 has 17 residues. The CDR3 nucleotides are TGCGCCAGCAGCCGCGCATATCCCCCAGGGGGGCAAAATGAAGCTTTCTTT. As protein: CASSRAYPPGGQNEAFF.

Of note for this clone: A much larger clone differs by one base, so this may be a read error. This rearrangement joins TRBV7-9 to TRBJ2-5; tentative D call: TRBD1 (6 bases). Trimming pared 7 bases from V and 5 bases from J, leaving 8 bases between. CDR3 length: 11 amino acids. CDR1 is SEHNR, CDR2 FQNEAQ, per germline (reference sequence). In DNA form, the CDR3 reads TGTGCCAGCACGAGGGGGGAGACCCAGTACTTC. It encodes CASTRGETQYF. Looking up the rest from reference TRBV7-9 and TRBJ2-5 gives the full variable domain: DTGVSQNPRHKITKRGQNVTFRCDPISEHNRLYWYRQTLGQGPEFLTYFQNEAQLEKSRLLSDRFSAERPKGSFSTLEIQRTEQGDSAMYLCASTRGETQYFGPGTRLLVL.

This clone was detected once. This chain connects TRBV5-5 to TRBJ1-2; a possible D gene is TRBD1 (5 bases). The CDR3 loop spans 14 amino acids. Germline V lookup: CDR1 SGHKS, CDR2 YYEKEE (reference sequence). V was trimmed by 6 bases and J by 7 bases, leaving 19 bases between them. In DNA form, the CDR3 reads TGTGCCAGCAACCCCCCGGACGCAAGGGGTGGCTACACCTTC. Its translation: CASNPPDARGGYTF.

The rearrangement uses TRBV5-6 and TRBJ1-2, with TRBD1 as a possible D gene (5 bases). Trimming pared 3 bases from V and 4 bases from J, leaving 13 bases between. This CDR3 is built from 14 residues. CDR1 SGHDT and CDR2 YYEEEE come from the germline V gene. The CDR3 bases are TGTGCCAGCAGCTCGCTGGGGGACGTCTATGGCTACACCTTC. This gives the protein CASSSLGDVYGYTF.

The genes are TRBV4-2 and TRBJ1-2; D gene unclear. The CDR3 is 16 amino acids. V lost 0 bases, J lost 4 bases, and 15 bases lay in between. Germline CDR1 LGHNA, CDR2 YNFKEQ. CDR3 bases: TGTGCCAGCAGCCAAGAGATCCAGGAGCGTGGCTATGGCTACACCTTC. Translation: CASSQEIQERGYGYTF.

The chain recombines TRBV6-6 with TRBJ1-5; D uncertain. The CDR3 contains 13 residues. The V end was cut by 2 bases, the J end by 7 bases, with 9 bases between. The germline V gene encodes CDR1 MNHNY and CDR2 SVGAGI (reference sequence). CDR3 bases: TGTGCCAGCAGTTACACCCGTGGGCAGCCCCAGCATTTT. Translating gives CASSYTRGQPQHF.

V and J are TRBV4-1 and TRBJ2-7; D gene ambiguous. CDR1 is MGHRA, CDR2 YSYEKL, per germline. Trimming cost V 3 bases and J 4 bases, with 13 bases left between them. There are 14 residues in the CDR3. The CDR3 bases are TGCGCCAGCAGCCACCAGGCAGGAAGATACGAGCAGTACTTC. It translates to CASSHQAGRYEQYF.

Of note for this clone: The identical CDR3 is also encoded by other nucleotide sequences in the sample. The J gene is TRBJ1-5, the V gene TRBV10-3; TRBD1 is a possible D gene (5 bases). The CDR3 sequence is 13 residues long. The germline V and J ends were trimmed by 3 bases and 6 bases, with 9 bases remaining between them. CDR1 ENHRY and CDR2 SYGVKD come from the germline V gene. CDR3 sequence (DNA): TGTGCCATCAGTGACAGGGAGAGTCAGCCCCAGCATTTT. Residues: CAISDRESQPQHF.

This chain links TRBV19 with TRBJ2-3, with a weak D call TRBD2 (6 bases). Germline-derived CDR1 and CDR2 are LNHDA and SQIVND (reference sequence). CDR3 size: 16 residues. The V gene lost 2 bases and the J gene lost 2 bases, with 14 bases spanning the gap. The CDR3 protein is CASSILAGRNTDTQYF. CDR3 sequence (DNA): TGTGCCAGTAGTATACTGGCGGGGAGAAACACAGATACGCAGTATTTT.

The chain joins TRBV12-3 or TRBV12-4 to TRBJ2-1, with D perhaps given as TRBD1 or TRBD2 (5 bases each). The CDR3 covers 11 residues. Trimming took off 6 bases at V and 6 bases at J, with 6 bases between the two ends. In DNA form, the CDR3 reads TGTGCCAGCAGGGGGACCAATGAGCAGTTCTTC. As protein: CASRGTNEQFF.

The table lists this clone with a few counts. Within the sample, other DNA sequences also encode this same CDR3. This chain connects TRBV7-9 to TRBJ1-2, with D uncertain. The V gene's germline CDR1 is SEHNR and CDR2 FQNEAQ (reference sequence). The CDR3 length is 12 residues. V was trimmed by 3 bases and J by 4 bases, leaving 6 bases between them. CDR3 in amino acids: CASSLGFYGYTF. DNA for the CDR3: TGTGCCAGCAGCTTGGGGTTCTATGGCTACACCTTC. Full variable domain (missing parts from reference TRBV7-9 and TRBJ1-2): DTGVSQNPRHKITKRGQNVTFRCDPISEHNRLYWYRQTLGQGPEFLTYFQNEAQLEKSRLLSDRFSAERPKGSFSTLEIQRTEQGDSAMYLCASSLGFYGYTFGSGTRLTVV.

V usage is TRBV4-1 and J usage is TRBJ1-2; no reliable D call. Germline V gene lookup returns CDR1 MGHRA and CDR2 YSYEKL. V was cut by 0 bases and J by 0 bases, with 8 bases left in between. The CDR3 covers 15 residues. CDR3 DNA sequence: TGCGCCAGCAGCCAAGAAAACCTTCCTAACTATGGCTACACCTTC. The encoded protein is CASSQENLPNYGYTF.

The DNA of the CDR3 is TGTGCCAGCAGTGAAGCGCTTCATGGGACCGATAAAGTATTAAGCAATCAGCCCCAGCATTTT. Its protein is CASSEALHGTDKVLSNQPQHF. This chain connects TRBV2 to TRBJ1-5; D is possibly TRBD1 (5 bases). The germline V gene has CDR1 SNHLY and CDR2 FYNNEI. The CDR3 sequence is 21 residues long. V lost 0 bases, J lost 1 base, and 25 bases lay in between.

V and J are TRBV10-3 and TRBJ1-2, with D uncertain. The CDR3 is 13 amino acids. V gave up 5 bases and J gave up 0 bases, with 7 bases separating them. Looked up from germline, CDR1 is ENHRY and CDR2 is SYGVKD. The chain's CDR3 is CAISSSPNYGYTF. The CDR3 DNA reads as TGTGCCATCAGTAGCAGTCCTAACTATGGCTACACCTTC.

The chain uses TRBV6-5 and TRBJ1-1, with D hard to call. In germline, CDR1 is MNHEY, CDR2 SVGAGI. The CDR3 covers 13 residues. Trimming removed 2 bases from V and 4 bases from J, with 8 bases in between. DNA for the CDR3: TGTGCCAGCAGTTACGCGGGGAGCACTGAAGCTTTCTTT. Translation: CASSYAGSTEAFF.

V is TRBV7-8 and J is TRBJ1-3; TRBD1 agrees at 10 bases. This CDR3 has 16 amino acids. Germline trimming cut 5 bases from V and 1 base from J; bases unmatched to any gene: 5. Germline assignment: CDR1 SGHVS and CDR2 FQNEAQ. This chain's CDR3 is CASSHRDRGSGNTIYF. The CDR3 coding sequence is TGTGCCAGCAGCCACCGGGACAGGGGTTCTGGAAACACCATATATTTT.

This chain links TRBV19 with TRBJ2-7; 10 positions agree with TRBD2. The CDR3 length is 15 residues. Per germline, CDR1 LNHDA and CDR2 SQIVND (reference sequence). After removal of 5 bases from V and 3 bases from J, the junction contained 7 bases not matched to a gene. CDR3 nucleotides: TGTGCCAGTAGTTACGCGGGACTAGCGAGCTACGAGCAGTACTTC. It encodes CASSYAGLASYEQYF.

V and J are TRBV5-1 and TRBJ1-3; 10 bases match TRBD1. CDR3 length equals 16 residues. The germline CDR1 and CDR2 sequences are SGHRS and YFSETQ. J gave up 0 bases and V 5 bases, and 5 bases lay outside the gene matches. CDR3 sequence reads: CASRTGQGDSGNTIYF. The DNA for the CDR3 is TGCGCCAGCAGAACTGGACAGGGGGACTCTGGAAACACCATATATTTT.

For this clone: Other DNA sequences of this sample code for an identical CDR3. The chain carries TRBV6-5 and TRBJ2-7; a possible D gene is TRBD1 (5 bases). CDR1 is MNHEY, CDR2 SVGAGI, per germline. CDR3 length equals 14 residues. Trimming took 2 bases from V and 1 from J, leaving 9 bases between them. CDR3 sequence (DNA): TGTGCCAGCAGTTACAGTAGGGGTTCCTACGAGCAGTACTTC. Translated: CASSYSRGSYEQYF.

This chain connects TRBV30 to TRBJ1-1; possible D gene TRBD1, 5 bases. This CDR3 is built from 15 residues. Germline CDR1 is GTSNPN and CDR2 is SVGIG (reference sequence). V shed 5 bases and J shed 11 bases, with 27 bases lying between them. The CDR3 DNA sequence: TGTGCCTGGGGGTCCTGGGGGTACGGGCAGGGTGGGGCTTTCTTT. Translating it yields CAWGSWGYGQGGAFF.

This clone has only one observation. CDR3 residues: CASSSWAVGAFF. The CDR3 DNA reads as TGTGCCAGCAGTTCTTGGGCCGTTGGAGCTTTCTTT. The V and J genes are TRBV7-2 and TRBJ1-1; no firm D call. The germline V gene has CDR1 SGHTA and CDR2 FQGNSA. This CDR3 contains 12 residues. V gave up 6 bases and J gave up 10 bases, with 15 bases separating them.

J is TRBJ2-7 and V is TRBV27; unclear D gene. Germline V gives CDR1 MNHEY, CDR2 SMNVEV (reference sequence). There are 13 residues in the CDR3. Deletions cut 4 bases from V and 0 bases from J, with 7 bases between. The CDR3: CASSSESSYEQYF. CDR3 DNA: TGTGCCAGCAGTTCTGAAAGCTCCTACGAGCAGTACTTC.

Here the CDR3 DNA reads TGTGCCAGCAGTGAAGGGTTCCCTGGGGACGAGCAGTACTTC. It yields the protein CASSEGFPGDEQYF. V gene TRBV2 combines with J gene TRBJ2-7; no clear D gene. Deletions cut 1 base from V and 5 bases from J, with 12 bases between. The length of the CDR3 is 14 residues. The germline CDR1 and CDR2 sequences are SNHLY and FYNNEI.

This chain uses TRBV6-1 with TRBJ1-2, with D tentatively TRBD1 (5 bases). V was shortened by 2 bases and J by 8 bases, with 12 bases between the two germline ends. Germline CDR1 and CDR2: MNHNS and SASEGT. The CDR3 consists of 13 residues. The CDR3 spells CASSETRRGGYTF. The DNA for the CDR3 is TGTGCCAGCAGTGAAACCAGGAGGGGCGGCTACACCTTC.